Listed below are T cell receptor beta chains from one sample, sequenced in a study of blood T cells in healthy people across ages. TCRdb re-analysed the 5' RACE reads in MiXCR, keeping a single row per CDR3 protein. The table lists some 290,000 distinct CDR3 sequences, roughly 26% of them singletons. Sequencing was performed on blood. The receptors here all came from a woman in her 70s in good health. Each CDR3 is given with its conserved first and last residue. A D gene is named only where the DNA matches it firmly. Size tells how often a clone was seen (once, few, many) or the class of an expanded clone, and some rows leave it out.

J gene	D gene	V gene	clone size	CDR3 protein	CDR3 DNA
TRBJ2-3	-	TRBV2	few	CASSPRGADTQYF	TGTGCCAGCAGTCCTAGAGGGGCAGATACGCAGTATTTT
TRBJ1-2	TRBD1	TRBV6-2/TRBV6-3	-	CASSSRTKTGDYGYTF	TGTGCCAGCAGTTCCAGGACAAAGACAGGGGACTATGGCTACACCTTC
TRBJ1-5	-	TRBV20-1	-	CSARDRGERQPQHF	TGCAGTGCTAGAGATAGGGGGGAACGGCAGCCCCAGCATTTT
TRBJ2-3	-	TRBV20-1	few	CSALVFHNLELGLTFATDTQYF	TGCAGTGCCCTAGTCTTCCACAACTTAGAACTGGGGTTGACGTTCGCCACAGATACGCAGTATTTT
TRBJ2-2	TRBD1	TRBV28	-	CASNTGQVPTGELFF	TGTGCCAGCAATACGGGACAGGTCCCTACCGGGGAGCTGTTTTTT
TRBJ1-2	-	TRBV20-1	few	CSASSANYGYTF	TGCAGTGCTTCCTCGGCAAACTATGGCTACACCTTC
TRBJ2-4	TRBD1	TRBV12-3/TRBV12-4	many	CASTLGQGRNIQYF	TGTGCCAGCACCCTAGGACAGGGAAGAAACATTCAGTACTTC
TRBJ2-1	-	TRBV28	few	CASKEGAKPYNEQFF	TGTGCCAGCAAGGAAGGGGCGAAACCTTACAATGAGCAGTTCTTC
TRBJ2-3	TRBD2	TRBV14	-	CASSQYGTSDDTQYF	TGTGCCAGCAGCCAATACGGGACTAGCGATGATACGCAGTATTTT
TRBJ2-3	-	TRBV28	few	CASRPTGVKDTQYF	TGTGCCAGCAGGCCGACGGGGGTCAAAGATACGCAGTATTTT
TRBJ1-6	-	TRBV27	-	CASSSIRDNSPLHF	TGTGCCAGCAGTTCGATAAGGGATAATTCACCCCTCCACTTT